Included here is one TCR beta chain sequence, with context. Its antigen specificity is not known. The input lacks base qualities; no much larger clone sits a single base away. TCRbeta CDR3 regions were amplified from genomic DNA using the immunoSEQ Assay, a bias-controlled multiplex PCR. As for the authors' bioinformatics: The number of nucleated cells in each sample was estimated by amplification of reference gene primers within the assay. Sequence reads were collapsed and filtered to measure the absolute abundance of every unique TCRbeta CDR3 rearrangement. For each sample, productive Simpson clonality was calculated as the square root of Simpson's diversity index over productive rearrangements. TCRdb carries this immuneACCESS record with in-frame sequences only. Its versions omit some clonotypes, under half of them owing to an unresolved V gene in the studies checked, with the rest unexplained. V, J and clone size reflect that table, while D and trimming were determined from the DNA. The sample profile shows 230,000 or so clones; 81% of them were found once. 6.5% to 8.5% of the sample rests with the top ten.

The source of the sample is a study of blood T cell repertoires in COVID-19 (dated by TCRdb to the early 2020s). General notes on the study: The collaborator samples originated in the United States, Italy and Spain and spanned the acute and convalescent phases of COVID-19. The material from the prospective study consisted of cDNA or gDNA derived from T cells, B-cell-depleted T cells, or PBMCs. The dataset comprised deeply sampled blood TCRbeta repertoires from subjects exposed to, actively infected with, or recovered from COVID-19. The repertoires were released in a freely available public database intended as a resource for research on the immune response to SARS-CoV-2. Samples were obtained from the ongoing ImmuneRACE study (first 160 participants) and from roughly 1,300 subjects provided by 6 global collaborators. The sample metadata nearly always contained a de-identified subject ID, COVID-19 status, age in years and sex. Where HLA class I and class II types were available, the types were taken from metadata supplied by the sample provider, not from assay-based typing. Here is what the overall study found, with its caveats: The amount of clinical and demographic metadata varied by source and participant and was provided uncurated.

CDR1 SGDLS and CDR2 YYNGEE were looked up in the germline V gene. From the cysteine through the phenylalanine, the CDR3 covers 14 amino acids. The read is trimmed to its CDR3 DNA, 42 bases read in frame from base 1. V is cut by 2 bases and J by 2 bases, and the space between the germline ends is 10 bases. In Seattle, one collaborating source enrolled patients while the infection was active and tracked those patients longitudinally over the course of disease. The collaborating institutions used their own protocols to collect whole blood in K2EDTA tubes. For TCRbeta analysis, collaborators shipped samples as frozen whole blood, isolated PBMCs, or DNA extracted from either of those sample types.

What was sequenced was peripheral blood. Recombination joined TRBV9 with TRBJ1-1; TRBD1 might be the D gene, on 6 matching bases. This clonotype was obtained from an elderly woman with COVID-19, enrolled during active disease. For the CDR3, the sequence is CASSVYGGNTEAFF. The DNA sequence is given as TGTGCCAGCAGCGTTTATGGGGGCAACACTGAAGCTTTCTTT.